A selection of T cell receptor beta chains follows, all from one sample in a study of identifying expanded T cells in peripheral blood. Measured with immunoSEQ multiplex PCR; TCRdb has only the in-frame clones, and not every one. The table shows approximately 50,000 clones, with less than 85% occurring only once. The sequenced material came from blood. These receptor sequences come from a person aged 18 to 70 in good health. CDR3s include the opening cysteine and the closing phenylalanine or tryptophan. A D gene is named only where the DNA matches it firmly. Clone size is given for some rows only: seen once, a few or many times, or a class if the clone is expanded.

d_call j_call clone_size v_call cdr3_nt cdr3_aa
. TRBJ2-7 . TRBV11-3 TGTGCCAGCAGCTTCGGACATTCAGATCAAGCGCAGTACTTC CASSFGHSDQAQYF
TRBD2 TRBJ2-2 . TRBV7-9 TGTGCCAGCAGCCTCCAGCGGGGGGGCGGGGAGCTGTTTTTT CASSLQRGGGELFF
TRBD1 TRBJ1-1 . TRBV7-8 TGTGCCAGCAGCTTTAATCCGGGACAGGAAGCTTTCTTT CASSFNPGQEAFF
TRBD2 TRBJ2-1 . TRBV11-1 TGTGCCAGCAGCTCGGGACTAGCGGGGAGAAATGAGCAGTTCTTC CASSSGLAGRNEQFF
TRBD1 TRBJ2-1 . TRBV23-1 TGCGCCAGCAGACAGGGGCCGGGGTATGAGCAGTTCTTC CASRQGPGYEQFF
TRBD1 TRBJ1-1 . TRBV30 TGTGCCTGGGACGGGACAGGGGGTCGGGCCACTGAAGCTTTCTTT CAWDGTGGRATEAFF
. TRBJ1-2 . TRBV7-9 TGTGCCAGCAGCCATGGGACCCCCGGCGGAAATGGCTACACCTTC CASSHGTPGGNGYTF
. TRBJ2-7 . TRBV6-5 TGTGCCAGCAGCTCGGGACGTAGGAGCTCCTACGAGCAGTACTTC CASSSGRRSSYEQYF
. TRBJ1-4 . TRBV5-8 TGTGCCAGCAGCTTGCCCACGTTGCCGGAAAAACTGTTTTTT CASSLPTLPEKLFF
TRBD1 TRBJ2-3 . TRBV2 TGTGCCAGCAGTAGCGGGACAGGGGTTGGTGCGCAGTATTTT CASSSGTGVGAQYF
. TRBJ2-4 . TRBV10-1 TGCGCCAGCATAGAGGAGGGCAGGGGAACCAAAAACATTCAGTACTTC CASIEEGRGTKNIQYF
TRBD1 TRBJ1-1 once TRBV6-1 TGTGCCAGCAGTGAAGCGGGACAGACTGCTGAAGCTTTCTTT CASSEAGQTAEAFF
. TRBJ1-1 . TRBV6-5 TGTGCCAGCAGTTACTCAGGGCGGTCCACTGAAGCTTTCTTT CASSYSGRSTEAFF
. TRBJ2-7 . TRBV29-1 TGCAGCGTTGAACGTGATTCACCCTACGAGCAGTACTTC CSVERDSPYEQYF